Listed below are T cell receptor beta chains from one sample, sequenced in a study of neurological immune-mediated disorders. TCRdb reprocessed the 5' RACE reads via MiXCR and lists one record per CDR3 protein. The sample shows about 43,000 distinct CDR3 sequences, about 13% of them seen only once. Sequencing was carried out using PBMCs. Every receptor here comes from a female donor in good health. Each CDR3 is given with its conserved first and last residue. The D gene is left open where the match is weak. Not all rows give a size; the values are once, few, many and, for expanded clones, a class.

v_gene	abundance	d_gene	CDR3aa
TRBV7-9	-	-	CASSPGSSAYNEQFF
TRBV5-1	many	TRBD1	CASSLEARTGGRTEAFF
TRBV7-8	many	-	CASSFTQNSNQPQHF
TRBV11-3	many	-	CASSPGVYTEAFF
TRBV27	many	-	CASSPCCFSSSGNTIYF
TRBV7-9	many	-	CASSLEGAGAEAFF
TRBV7-6	many	-	CASSLDERYGYTF
TRBV29-1	many	-	CSVEGQGNTEAFF
TRBV9	many	-	CASSVGRDQPQHF
TRBV3-1	few	-	CASSHLTPFYTF
TRBV29-1	many	TRBD1	CSVGQGFDEQYF
TRBV13	many	TRBD1	CASSLSDRRPDTQYF
TRBV5-4	many	TRBD2	CASSTPSGRADGELFF
TRBV5-1	many	TRBD1	CASSPTQGQGSRNTEAFF
TRBV30	many	-	CAWSALGVAADTQYF
TRBV18	many	TRBD1	CASSTRGTGGANTEAFF
TRBV7-2	many	TRBD2	CASSTAGGHYNEQFF
TRBV7-2	many	-	CASSRFLYEQYF
TRBV7-2	-	-	CASSFRRSTDTQYF
TRBV7-3	-	TRBD1	CASRHRRDSVEAFF
TRBV6-1	many	-	CASNREGASGYTF
TRBV6-5	many	TRBD1	CASGTRDRVPTESYTF
TRBV5-1	many	-	CASSSTGGNTEAFF
TRBV12-3/TRBV12-4	many	-	CASSAKSDLSEQFF
TRBV7-9	many	TRBD2	CASSLVAAGGGPREKYF
TRBV6-5	many	TRBD1	CASSYLRAGQGLEAFF
TRBV7-2	-	-	CASVPGTRVRISEKGPYEQYF
TRBV11-3	many	TRBD2	CASSLRGEGLYSYEQYF
TRBV20-1	-	-	CSAQHQWDTEAFF
TRBV20-1	many	TRBD1	CSARGLRGFNTEAFF
TRBV15	many	TRBD2	CATSVLAGAYNEQFF
TRBV2	many	TRBD1	CASSENTGGTYNEQFF
TRBV12-3/TRBV12-4	many	TRBD1	CASSSRQGSTGELFF
TRBV5-1	many	TRBD1	CASSLGGGSYGYTF
TRBV2	many	-	CASSSRTGYNEQFF
TRBV7-2	many	-	CASSHKGGYGYTF
TRBV30	many	-	CAWSVSAHEQYF
TRBV20-1	many	TRBD1	CSAPPGQPDRDTQYF
TRBV2	many	-	CASAPGHGTKNIQYF
TRBV3-1	many	-	CASSHSAGTPSEQYF
TRBV12-3/TRBV12-4	many	-	CASSFGEWEQYF
TRBV20-1	many	-	CSAKRSGVYNEQFF
TRBV6-2/TRBV6-3	many	-	CASSSRGADSNQPQHF
TRBV20-1	many	-	CSARSPWGTEAFF
TRBV6-1	few	-	CASSERVAEAFF
TRBV20-1	many	TRBD2	CSASGLAGESYNEQFF
TRBV20-1	many	-	CSASIGYSINEKLFF
TRBV12-3/TRBV12-4	many	-	CASSLLAGAAKRELFF
TRBV20-1	many	-	CSARGPSGEQYF
TRBV20-1	many	TRBD1	CSAGGDRGLQGQPQHF
TRBV2	many	TRBD2	CASTLAGGVETQYF
TRBV9	many	-	CASSVGGGGIYEQYF
TRBV5-1	many	-	CASSLGTYSSYEQYF
TRBV2	many	-	CANKIAGTLYRAQHF
TRBV5-1	-	-	CVSSRETYQNIQYF
TRBV10-1	many	-	CASSEGGQAFF
TRBV7-9	few	TRBD1	CASSLNQGAGEAFF